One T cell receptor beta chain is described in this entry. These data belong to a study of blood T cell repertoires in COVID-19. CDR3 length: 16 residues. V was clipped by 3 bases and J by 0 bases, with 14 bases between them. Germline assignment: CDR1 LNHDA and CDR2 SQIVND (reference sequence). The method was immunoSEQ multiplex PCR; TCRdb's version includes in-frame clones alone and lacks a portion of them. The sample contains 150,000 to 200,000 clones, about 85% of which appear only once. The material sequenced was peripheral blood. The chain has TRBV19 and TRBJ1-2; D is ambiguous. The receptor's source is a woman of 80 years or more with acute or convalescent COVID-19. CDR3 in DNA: TGTGCCAGTAGTATTTTGGGCGAAGCTGCTAACTATGGCTACACCTTC. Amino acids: CASSILGEAANYGYTF.